The next 30 T cell receptor beta chains were all read from a single sample in a study of quantifying T cell responses using KT2 cells. Study at large: TCR alpha and beta constant-region primers primed reverse transcription of RNA.

The cDNA 3' end received a ligated oligonucleotide with a UMI. The first PCR ran 4 to 5 cycles with an equimolar RC1.1 and RC1.2 beta primer mix. One entry per CDR3 protein results from TCRdb running MiXCR on the UMI-ligation and nested PCR reads. The table includes some 48,000 distinct CDR3 sequences, 11% detected once. What was sequenced was PBMCs spiked with cells of the T cell clone KT2. These receptors all come from a human donor.

This clonotype was seen ten or more times. The chain couples TRBV30 to TRBJ1-5, with 8 bases matching TRBD1. The CDR3 contains 14 residues. CDR1 and CDR2 from the germline V gene are GTSNPN and SVGIG (reference sequence). V lost 4 bases to trimming and J lost 6 bases; unmatched junction nucleotides: 8. CDR3 in DNA: TGTGCCTGGACCCGAGACAGGGGAGGTCAGCCCCAGCATTTT. Protein: CAWTRDRGGQPQHF.

V and J are TRBV7-2 and TRBJ2-4, with TRBD2 identical over 14 bases. V gave up 5 bases and J gave up 1 base; unmatched junction bases: 7. The CDR3 runs to 18 residues. Germline V gene data show CDR1 as SGHTA and CDR2 as FQGNSA. The CDR3 bases are TGTGCCAGCAGCAGACTAGCGGGAGGGTATCGGGCCAAAAACATTCAGTACTTC. Translation gives CASSRLAGGYRAKNIQYF.

V is TRBV5-1 and J is TRBJ2-3, with 9 positions matching TRBD2. This CDR3 has 15 residues. V shed 0 bases and J 5 bases; nucleotides not matched to a gene: 4. Germline lookup yields CDR1 SGHRS and CDR2 YFSETQ. The CDR3 nucleotides read TGCGCCAGCAGCTTGGAAGGACTAGCGATAGATACGCAGTATTTT. Translating it yields CASSLEGLAIDTQYF. Complete variable domain (other parts from reference TRBV5-1 and TRBJ2-3): KAGVTQTPRYLIKTRGQQVTLSCSPISGHRSVSWYQQTPGQGLQFLFEYFSETQRNKGNFPGRFSGRQFSNSRSEMNVSTLELGDSALYLCASSLEGLAIDTQYFGPGTRLTVL.

This clonotype was counted between two and nine times. The chain carries TRBV6-5 and TRBJ1-1; D is perhaps TRBD1 (6 bases). Per germline, CDR1 MNHEY and CDR2 SVGAGI. V was shortened by 6 bases and J by 4 bases, with 12 bases between the two germline ends. The CDR3 has 13 residues. This CDR3 reads CASSRGRGTEAFF. CDR3 coding DNA: TGTGCCAGCAGCCGGGGGCGCGGCACTGAAGCTTTCTTT.

This clonotype has just a few counts. The genes are TRBV4-1 and TRBJ2-5, with 8 nucleotides matching TRBD2. This CDR3 spans 16 amino acids. V shed 1 base and J 5 bases; nucleotides not matched to a gene: 9. In germline, CDR1 is MGHRA, CDR2 YSYEKL. In DNA form, the CDR3 reads TGCGCCAGCAGCCAAGTCGGGGGGGGCCTGTGGGAGACCCAGTACTTC. Translating gives CASSQVGGGLWETQYF.

This clonotype was counted a few times. This chain joins TRBV28 and TRBJ2-7, with 7 bases aligning to TRBD1. The trim removed 6 bases at V and 6 bases at J, leaving 14 bases unmatched. The CDR3 runs 15 residues. CDR1 MDHEN and CDR2 SYDVKM come from the germline V gene. The CDR3 region is CASRPTTGVAAEQYF. The DNA for the CDR3 is TGTGCCAGCAGACCGACCACAGGGGTCGCGGCCGAGCAGTACTTC.

Many counts were recorded for this clonotype. The V and J genes are TRBV3-1 and TRBJ1-2, with 7 bases identical to TRBD1. Per germline, CDR1 LGHDT and CDR2 YNNKEL (reference sequence). The CDR3 covers 18 residues. V was clipped by 1 base and J by 2 bases; unmatched bases: 13. This chain's CDR3 is CASSQGGDRDRHNYGYTF. In DNA, the CDR3 is TGTGCCAGCAGCCAAGGTGGTGACAGGGACCGGCACAACTATGGCTACACCTTC.

V is TRBV30 and J is TRBJ1-1, with TRBD1 as a possible D gene (6 bases). V was trimmed by 2 bases and J by 1 base, leaving 11 bases between them. CDR1 is GTSNPN and CDR2 is SVGIG in the germline V gene (reference sequence). The CDR3 is 14 amino acids. The CDR3 loop reads CAWSTGTKNTEAFF. In DNA, the CDR3 is TGTGCCTGGAGTACCGGGACAAAGAACACTGAAGCTTTCTTT.

This clonotype was observed at least ten times. The V and J genes are TRBV11-2 and TRBJ2-7; possible D gene TRBD1, 7 bases. Germline V gene sequence: CDR1 SGHAT, CDR2 FQNNGV. This CDR3 region has 16 residues. The V and J ends lost 4 bases and 2 bases respectively, with 18 bases between them. This chain's CDR3 is CASSSFRGDSPYEQYF. The CDR3 nucleotides are TGTGCCAGCAGCTCCTTCCGCGGGGACAGCCCCTACGAGCAGTACTTC.

This clonotype was counted many times. V usage is TRBV12-3 or TRBV12-4 and J usage is TRBJ2-5, with no clear D. V was clipped by 3 bases and J by 4 bases, with 12 bases between them. The CDR3 is 14 residues long. Here the CDR3 reads CASSLDVWPETQYF. The CDR3 nucleotides read TGTGCCAGCAGTTTGGATGTCTGGCCAGAGACCCAGTACTTC.

The J gene is TRBJ1-3, the V gene TRBV2, with D perhaps matching TRBD1 (6 bases). Germline lookup yields CDR1 SNHLY and CDR2 FYNNEI. Trimming cost V 4 bases and J 2 bases, with 12 bases left between them. The CDR3 loop spans 15 amino acids. CDR3 amino acids: CASSGRGFAGNTIYF. DNA for the CDR3: TGTGCCAGCAGTGGCAGGGGATTTGCTGGAAACACCATATATTTT.

The rearrangement links TRBV29-1 to TRBJ1-1, with D possibly TRBD1 on 6 matching bases. CDR1 SQVTM and CDR2 ANQGSEA come from the germline V gene. The V gene lost 6 bases and the J gene lost 0 bases, with 23 bases spanning the gap. The CDR3 consists of 17 residues. The CDR3: CSVGRNLGGLMNTEAFF. The CDR3 DNA reads as TGCAGCGTGGGAAGAAATTTGGGGGGCCTTATGAACACTGAAGCTTTCTTT. Combining the CDR3 with reference TRBV29-1 and TRBJ1-1 gives the whole variable domain SAVISQKPSRDICQRGTSLTIQCQVDSQVTMMFWYRQQPGQSLTLIATANQGSEATYESGFVIDKFPISRPNLTFSTLTVSNMSPEDSSIYLCSVGRNLGGLMNTEAFFGQGTRLTVV.

The chain has TRBV20-1 and TRBJ2-3; tentatively, D is TRBD2 (5 bases). Germline loops: CDR1 DFQATT, CDR2 SNEGSKA (reference sequence). The CDR3 has 15 amino acids. CDR3 sequence reads: CSTERPGLVRDTQYF. The CDR3 nucleotides read TGCAGCACCGAAAGGCCGGGGTTAGTCCGAGATACGCAGTATTTT.

The chain employs TRBV7-8 and TRBJ2-1, with 8 bases that match TRBD2. This CDR3 spans 13 amino acids. The ends lost 5 bases at V and 8 bases at J; junction bases unmatched: 5. CDR1 is SGHVS and CDR2 is FQNEAQ in the germline V gene. CDR3 coding DNA: TGTGCCAGCAGCCCCGGGACTAGAGATGAGCAGTTCTTC. Amino acid sequence: CASSPGTRDEQFF.

This chain joins TRBV19 and TRBJ2-1, with 14 bases matching TRBD2. The junction had 6 bases not matched to a gene; V was cut back by 4 bases and J by 7 bases. From germline, CDR1 is LNHDA and CDR2 SQIVND (reference sequence). The length of the CDR3 is 16 residues. CDR3 sequence (DNA): TGTGCCAGTAGTACCAGACTAGCGGGGGGGAAAAATGAGCAGTTCTTC. It is translated as CASSTRLAGGKNEQFF.

The V gene is TRBV9, the J gene TRBJ1-1; D not resolved. Germline CDR1 is SGDLS and CDR2 is YYNGEE. V was pared by 2 bases and J by 4 bases, with 9 bases between. The CDR3 is made up of 13 amino acids. In nucleotides, the CDR3 is TGTGCCAGCAGCGTCATAGTGGGCACTGAAGCTTTCTTT. This sequence encodes CASSVIVGTEAFF.

The chain recombines TRBV20-1 with TRBJ2-7, with 14 nucleotides matching TRBD2. V was clipped by 3 bases and J by 5 bases; unmatched bases: 9. Germline V lookup: CDR1 DFQATT, CDR2 SNEGSKA (reference sequence). The CDR3 spans 16 residues. The CDR3: CSARAGTSGGLDEQYF. CDR3 in DNA: TGCAGTGCTAGGGCCGGGACTAGCGGGGGACTCGACGAGCAGTACTTC.

This clonotype was counted at least ten times. This chain uses TRBV20-1 with TRBJ2-3, with TRBD2 identical over 15 bases. CDR1 DFQATT and CDR2 SNEGSKA come from the germline V gene (reference sequence). The J segment lost 5 bases and the V segment lost 5 bases, leaving 8 bases of the junction unmatched. This CDR3 is built from 16 residues. As DNA, the CDR3 is TGCAGTGCTCAAATGGGGACTAGCGGGGGGATAGATACGCAGTATTTT. This translates into CSAQMGTSGGIDTQYF.

This clonotype occurred once. CDR3 region: CSVEADSSYEQYF. The CDR3 DNA follows: TGCAGCGTTGAAGCCGACAGCTCCTACGAGCAGTACTTC. This chain uses TRBV29-1 with TRBJ2-7, with D possibly TRBD1 on 5 matching bases. Trimming stripped 1 base from V and 0 bases from J, with 7 bases between. From germline, CDR1 is SQVTM and CDR2 ANQGSEA. The CDR3 consists of 13 residues.

There are a few counts of this clonotype. The rearrangement links TRBV9 to TRBJ2-1; 8 bases map to TRBD2. The ends lost 3 bases at V and 9 bases at J; junction bases unmatched: 5. Looked up from germline, CDR1 is SGDLS and CDR2 is YYNGEE. The CDR3 length is 13 residues. As DNA, the CDR3 is TGTGCCAGCAGCGGTCTCAGCGGGGGTGAGCAGTTCTTC. Residues: CASSGLSGGEQFF.

This clonotype was seen a few times. The J gene is TRBJ2-3, the V gene TRBV7-2; D gene uncertain. The germline V and J ends were trimmed by 1 base and 0 bases, with 8 bases remaining between them. The V gene's germline CDR1 is SGHTA and CDR2 FQGNSA. The CDR3 extends over 15 amino acids. CDR3: CASSLGFQSTDTQYF. The CDR3, as DNA: TGTGCCAGCAGCTTAGGGTTTCAGAGCACAGATACGCAGTATTTT.

In this sample, this clonotype turned up many times. The J gene is TRBJ1-1, the V gene TRBV3-1, with D uncertain. Germline-derived CDR1 and CDR2 are LGHDT and YNNKEL (reference sequence). V shed 4 bases and J shed 0 bases, with 6 bases lying between them. This CDR3 spans 13 amino acids. The CDR3 spells CASSPLMNTEAFF. In DNA form, the CDR3 reads TGTGCCAGCAGCCCTTTGATGAACACTGAAGCTTTCTTT.

The chain employs TRBV4-2 and TRBJ1-1; D remains unclear. The germline V and J ends were trimmed by 2 bases and 6 bases, with 7 bases remaining between them. CDR1 is LGHNA and CDR2 is YNFKEQ in the germline V gene. The CDR3 has 12 amino acids. CDR3: CASSQNDPEAFF. CDR3 bases: TGTGCCAGCAGCCAAAACGATCCTGAAGCTTTCTTT.

The chain uses TRBV11-3 and TRBJ1-1, with unresolved D. V was cut by 1 base and J by 7 bases, with 22 bases left in between. Germline V gene lookup returns CDR1 SGHNT and CDR2 YENEEA. This CDR3 is built from 17 residues. CDR3 nucleotide sequence: TGTGCCAGCAGCTTAGCCCACTTCTCTTGGCCACCTCATGAAGCTTTCTTT. It codes for CASSLAHFSWPPHEAFF.

This clonotype was picked up a small number of times. The V gene is TRBV2, the J gene TRBJ1-6; D remains ambiguous. V lost 11 bases, J lost 6 bases, and 14 bases lay in between. The CDR3 consists of 13 residues. Germline V gene data show CDR1 as SNHLY and CDR2 as FYNNEI. CDR3 DNA: TGTGCCTCCAAGGTCGCAGTTAATTCACCCCTCCACTTT. As protein: CASKVAVNSPLHF.

This clonotype was counted ten times or more. CDR3 nucleotides: TGTGCCACCAGCCAGAATGGGGTCGGGGGTTCCGGATATACGCAGTATTTT. Amino acids: CATSQNGVGGSGYTQYF. V usage is TRBV24-1 and J usage is TRBJ2-3; weak D call: TRBD2 (6 bases). CDR1 is KGHDR and CDR2 is SFDVKD in the germline V gene. Trimming cost V 7 bases and J 7 bases, with 26 bases left between them. This CDR3 spans 17 amino acids.

This clonotype has at least ten counts. V gene TRBV12-3 or TRBV12-4 combines with J gene TRBJ2-7; 9 nucleotides agree with TRBD1. The CDR3 spans 16 residues. The junction had 10 bases not matched to a gene; V was cut back by 0 bases and J by 7 bases. The CDR3 here is CASSLALGTGMGEQYF. DNA of the CDR3: TGTGCCAGCAGTTTAGCGCTGGGGACAGGGATGGGAGAGCAGTACTTC.

This rearrangement joins TRBV12-3 or TRBV12-4 to TRBJ2-2; D is tentatively TRBD1 or TRBD2 (5 bases each). Between the trimmed V and J ends, which lost 6 bases and 1 base, there was a span of 15 bases. The CDR3 sequence is 16 residues long. CDR3 protein: CASSRDPLENTGELFF. The CDR3 region has the DNA TGTGCCAGCAGCAGGGACCCACTAGAGAACACCGGGGAGCTGTTTTTT.

V usage is TRBV5-5 and J usage is TRBJ2-7; 10 nucleotides align to TRBD2. The CDR3 length is 15 residues. The J segment lost 4 bases and the V segment lost 3 bases, leaving 7 bases of the junction unmatched. In germline, CDR1 is SGHKS, CDR2 YYEKEE (reference sequence). The CDR3 protein is CASSSPPSGRYEQYF. The CDR3 DNA sequence: TGTGCCAGCAGCTCCCCTCCTAGCGGGAGATACGAGCAGTACTTC.

The rearrangement joins TRBV12-3 or TRBV12-4 to TRBJ1-2, with a weak D call TRBD1 (6 bases). The CDR3 is made up of 16 amino acids. The V and J ends lost 4 bases and 8 bases respectively, with 23 bases between them. The DNA for the CDR3 is TGTGCCAGCAGTTCCGCGGACAGTTCCATATCGGCCGGCTACACCTTC. Its translation: CASSSADSSISAGYTF.